The 2 T cell receptor beta chains below all came from one sample that was sequenced in a study of pediatric ulcerative colitis (dated 2019 in TCRdb). Libraries were constructed by the immunoSEQ multiplex PCR assay. Drawn from immuneACCESS, this table holds only the in-frame rearrangements with V and J called that TCRdb kept. Clones are partly lost; checked studies trace under half to an unresolved V gene and leave the rest unexplained. This sample holds more than 50,000 clones; around four fifths were observed only once. The ten top clones hold around 4.9% of the sample. Sequenced: blood. These receptors originate from a boy aged 5 to 17 with moderate ulcerative colitis.

V usage is TRBV9 and J usage is TRBJ2-7; D is uncertain. Trimming pared 0 bases from V and 3 bases from J, leaving 10 bases between. Germline CDR1 SGDLS, CDR2 YYNGEE. CDR3 length: 14 amino acids. The CDR3 loop is CASSVASAGYEQYF. DNA for the CDR3: TGTGCCAGCAGCGTAGCTTCGGCCGGCTACGAGCAGTACTTC.

The V and J genes are TRBV27 and TRBJ1-5; D unresolved. The CDR3 is made up of 15 amino acids. From germline, CDR1 is MNHEY and CDR2 SMNVEV (reference sequence). V lost 7 bases, J lost 1 base, and 14 bases lay in between. As DNA, the CDR3 is TGTGCCAGCAAAAGTAGGGCACAGAGCAATCAGCCCCAGCATTTT. This sequence encodes CASKSRAQSNQPQHF.